The 20 T cell receptor beta chains below all came from one sample that was sequenced in a study of blood T cell repertoires in COVID-19. TCRdb's table, derived via immunoSEQ multiplex PCR, lists solely in-frame clones and lacks some. Among 100,000 to 150,000 clones listed, 65% to 90% were seen once. The source material was PBMCs or T cells enriched from blood (not recorded which). These receptors were collected from a woman aged 45-65 years who had recovered from COVID-19.

The rearrangement joins TRBV19 to TRBJ2-7; 7 nucleotides match TRBD1. Looked up from germline, CDR1 is LNHDA and CDR2 is SQIVND (reference sequence). The ends lost 3 bases at V and 2 bases at J; junction bases unmatched: 7. There are 15 residues in the CDR3. The CDR3, as DNA: TGTGCCAGTAGTATTGTGACAGGGTCAACCTACGAGCAGTACTTC. Translated: CASSIVTGSTYEQYF.

The gene calls are TRBV10-1 and TRBJ1-6; TRBD1 aligns across 10 bases. Germline CDR1 is WNHNN and CDR2 is SYGVQD (reference sequence). The CDR3 runs 13 residues. Trimming took 7 bases from V and 8 from J; bases not matched to a gene: 2. The CDR3 sequence: CASTGQGYSPLHF. The CDR3 DNA sequence: TGCGCCAGCACGGGACAGGGGTATTCACCCCTCCACTTT.

The CDR3 loop reads CASSLARGEQFF. Written as DNA, the CDR3 is TGTGCCAGCAGCTTGGCCAGGGGTGAGCAGTTCTTC. V usage is TRBV5-4 and J usage is TRBJ2-1, with D possibly being TRBD1 (6 bases). CDR1 is SGHNT and CDR2 is YYREEE in the germline V gene (reference sequence). The CDR3 totals 12 residues. Trimming removed 0 bases at V and 9 bases at J, with 7 bases between.

The sample holds one count of this clone. The V and J genes are TRBV5-4 and TRBJ1-1; D ambiguous. V dropped 3 bases and J dropped 1 base, with 19 bases sitting between them. CDR1 and CDR2 from the germline V gene are SGHNT and YYREEE (reference sequence). The CDR3 spans 17 residues. The CDR3 DNA sequence: TGTGCCAGCAGCTCCGAAGGGCCTTTGGAGGAGAACACTGAAGCTTTCTTT. This gives the protein CASSSEGPLEENTEAFF.

The gene calls are TRBV19 and TRBJ1-2; D is possibly TRBD1 (6 bases). Germline loops: CDR1 LNHDA, CDR2 SQIVND (reference sequence). The CDR3 runs 13 residues. V was cut by 9 bases and J by 4 bases, with 15 bases left in between. CDR3 nucleotides: TGTGCCAGCAAGGGGGTAAATAGCTATGGCTACACCTTC. Protein sequence: CASKGVNSYGYTF.

The chain couples TRBV7-2 to TRBJ2-1; TRBD1 matches at 9 bases. The CDR3 is 16 residues long. CDR1 is SGHTA and CDR2 is FQGNSA in the germline V gene. J gave up 3 bases and V 5 bases, and 8 bases lay outside the gene matches. DNA of the CDR3: TGTGCCAGCAGCCGGGGCTGGGACAGGGACTACAATGAGCAGTTCTTC. The encoded protein is CASSRGWDRDYNEQFF.

This sequence joins TRBV19 and TRBJ2-2; D gene unclear. Per germline, CDR1 LNHDA and CDR2 SQIVND (reference sequence). Trimming pared 3 bases from V and 0 bases from J, leaving 5 bases between. This CDR3 has 14 residues. The CDR3 DNA sequence: TGTGCCAGTAGTATCCAGACGAACACCGGGGAGCTGTTTTTT. Protein product: CASSIQTNTGELFF. The whole variable domain, filled in from reference TRBV19 and TRBJ2-2, reads DGGITQSPKYLFRKEGQNVTLSCEQNLNHDAMYWYRQDPGQGLRLIYYSQIVNDFQKGDIAEGYSVSREKKESFPLTVTSAQKNPTAFYLCASSIQTNTGELFFGEGSRLTVL.

The rearrangement uses TRBV6-5 and TRBJ1-6; TRBD1 matches 11 bases. The length of the CDR3 is 15 residues. Germline lookup yields CDR1 MNHEY and CDR2 SVGAGI. V lost 7 bases and J lost 7; bases outside the gene matches: 6. CDR3 in amino acids: CASTPGQGANSPLHF. In nucleotides, the CDR3 is TGTGCCAGCACCCCAGGACAGGGGGCAAATTCACCCCTCCACTTT.

The chain is built from TRBV29-1 and TRBJ2-4; 11 positions match TRBD1. This CDR3 is 14 amino acids long. Germline V gene sequence: CDR1 SQVTM, CDR2 ANQGSEA. The J segment lost 6 bases and the V segment lost 3 bases, leaving 4 bases of the junction unmatched. Here the CDR3 reads CSVERTGGLNIQYF. In nucleotides, the CDR3 is TGCAGCGTTGAGAGGACAGGGGGCTTAAACATTCAGTACTTC.

This chain links TRBV5-1 with TRBJ2-3, with TRBD1 identical over 9 bases. The V segment lost 4 bases and the J segment 10 bases; nucleotides outside the gene matches: 10. Germline V gives CDR1 SGHRS, CDR2 YFSETQ. The CDR3 has 14 amino acids. CDR3 nucleotide sequence: TGCGCCAGCAGCCTAAGACAGGGGGAAGAGGCGCAGTATTTT. Residues: CASSLRQGEEAQYF.

The chain carries TRBV5-1 and TRBJ2-1, with TRBD2 matching 10 bases. The V gene end was trimmed by 2 bases and the J gene end by 5 bases; junction bases not matched to a gene: 4. The CDR3 has 15 amino acids. Germline V gives CDR1 SGHRS, CDR2 YFSETQ. CDR3 protein: CASSFLAGANNEQFF. The CDR3 nucleotides read TGCGCCAGCAGCTTTCTAGCGGGGGCTAACAATGAGCAGTTCTTC.

The chain uses TRBV4-3 and TRBJ2-1, with a tentative D call TRBD1 (6 bases). The CDR3 consists of 14 residues. The V and J ends lost 6 bases and 9 bases respectively, with 18 bases between them. CDR1 and CDR2 from the germline V gene are LGHNA and YSLEER. CDR3 in amino acids: CASSQGIKYIEQFF. For the CDR3, the DNA is TGCGCCAGCAGTCAGGGGATAAAGTATATTGAGCAGTTCTTC.

The J gene is TRBJ1-1, the V gene TRBV14; TRBD1 is a possible D gene (5 bases). Looked up from germline, CDR1 is SGHDN and CDR2 is FVKESK. Between the trimmed V and J ends, which lost 0 bases and 3 bases, there was a span of 20 bases. This CDR3 region has 18 residues. CDR3 sequence (DNA): TGTGCCAGCAGCCAAGAGGCGTGGGGGAGGGTCGGGGACACTGAAGCTTTCTTT. This sequence encodes CASSQEAWGRVGDTEAFF. The whole variable domain, filled in from reference TRBV14 and TRBJ1-1, reads EAGVTQFPSHSVIEKGQTVTLRCDPISGHDNLYWYRRVMGKEIKFLLHFVKESKQDESGMPNNRFLAERTGGTYSTLKVQPAELEDSGVYFCASSQEAWGRVGDTEAFFGQGTRLTVV.

In its sample, this clone was seen once. The chain carries TRBV25-1 and TRBJ2-7; 8 nucleotides agree with TRBD1. CDR3 size: 16 residues. Germline CDR1 and CDR2: MGHDK and SYGVNS. V trimming: 0 bases; J trimming: 3 bases; junction bases outside the gene matches: 7. The CDR3 bases are TGTGCCAGCAGTGAATATGTGGGACAGGAAAACTACGAGCAGTACTTC. This sequence encodes CASSEYVGQENYEQYF.

Within the sample, this clone is medium-sized. This chain connects TRBV7-9 to TRBJ2-1; 16 bases map to TRBD2. V trimming: 6 bases; J trimming: 8 bases; junction bases outside the gene matches: 13. Germline CDR1 reads SEHNR; CDR2 reads FQNEAQ (reference sequence). The CDR3 runs 18 residues. The CDR3 sequence: CASRHSGTSGGAEDEQFF. CDR3 nucleotides: TGTGCCAGCAGGCATTCCGGGACTAGCGGGGGGGCCGAAGATGAGCAGTTCTTC.

The gene calls are TRBV9 and TRBJ2-4; TRBD1 matches at 9 bases. This CDR3 region has 15 residues. Germline V lookup: CDR1 SGDLS, CDR2 YYNGEE. V was clipped by 3 bases and J by 6 bases; unmatched bases: 7. The CDR3 loop is CASSATGTGRNIQYF. CDR3 coding DNA: TGTGCCAGCAGCGCCACCGGGACAGGGCGAAACATTCAGTACTTC.

The chain carries TRBV6-1 and TRBJ2-3; no firm D call. CDR1 and CDR2 from the germline V gene are MNHNS and SASEGT. The V end was cut by 4 bases, the J end by 2 bases, with 16 bases between. This CDR3 is 16 amino acids long. The CDR3 bases are TGTGCCAGCAGTGGCCCTGCATGGCAGAACACAGATACGCAGTATTTT. This codes for CASSGPAWQNTDTQYF.

The rearrangement joins TRBV5-1 to TRBJ1-5, with a tentative D call TRBD1 (5 bases). CDR3 length: 14 residues. Germline V gene data show CDR1 as SGHRS and CDR2 as YFSETQ. Trimming cost V 0 bases and J 5 bases, with 9 bases left between them. DNA of the CDR3: TGCGCCAGCAGCTTGGTGGGAGGGGATCAGCCCCAGCATTTT. The encoded protein is CASSLVGGDQPQHF.

This chain joins TRBV5-3 and TRBJ1-5; TRBD1 matches 11 bases. TRBV5-3 is marked as an open reading frame, function uncertain. V lost 5 bases to trimming and J lost 6 bases; unmatched junction nucleotides: 7. CDR3 length: 15 residues. CDR3 sequence (DNA): TGTGCCAGAAGTCCCGGACAGGGGGCACGTCAGCCCCAGCATTTT. Translated, it gives CARSPGQGARQPQHF.

The CDR3 DNA reads as TGTGCCAGCAGGGGGGCAGGGGGCCAGCCCCAGCATTTT. Its translation: CASRGAGGQPQHF. The J gene is TRBJ1-5, the V gene TRBV6-5; TRBD1 agrees at 8 bases. This CDR3 has 13 residues. Per the germline V gene, CDR1 is MNHEY and CDR2 is SVGAGI. Germline trimming cut 6 bases from V and 7 bases from J; bases unmatched to any gene: 5.